Presented here are 21 T cell receptor beta chains from one specimen sequenced in a study of blood T cell repertoires in COVID-19. Data came from immunoSEQ multiplex PCR; TCRdb stores just in-frame clones and leaves some out. The sample contains roughly 130,000 clones, over 60% of which appear only once. The sample was peripheral blood. The source is a man aged 50 or older with acute or convalescent COVID-19.

This chain uses TRBV7-8 with TRBJ2-2; D gene ambiguous. From germline, CDR1 is SGHVS and CDR2 FQNEAQ. CDR3 length: 14 residues. V was clipped by 1 base and J by 1 base, with 4 bases between them. The chain's CDR3 is CASSLEQNTGELFF. For the CDR3, the DNA is TGTGCCAGCAGCTTAGAACAGAACACCGGGGAGCTGTTTTTT.

The chain is built from TRBV30 and TRBJ1-1, with TRBD1 matching over 10 bases. The CDR3 is 14 amino acids. V lost 4 bases and J lost 8; bases outside the gene matches: 10. Germline CDR1 is GTSNPN and CDR2 is SVGIG (reference sequence). The CDR3 sequence: CAWTHRDRGGEAFF. The CDR3 DNA is TGTGCCTGGACCCACCGGGACAGGGGCGGGGAAGCTTTCTTT.

The chain carries TRBV19 and TRBJ1-2; 10 bases agree with TRBD1. CDR3 length: 14 residues. CDR1 is LNHDA and CDR2 is SQIVND in the germline V gene (reference sequence). The junction had 5 bases not matched to a gene; V was cut back by 2 bases and J by 8 bases. CDR3 region: CASSIPGQGFGYTF. The CDR3 DNA is TGTGCCAGTAGTATACCGGGACAGGGGTTCGGCTACACCTTC.

This chain links TRBV5-4 with TRBJ1-3; unclear D gene. The CDR3 extends over 15 amino acids. V lost 2 bases and J 0 bases, leaving 9 bases between the germline ends. Germline V CDR1 and CDR2: SGHNT, YYREEE (reference sequence). CDR3 sequence reads: CASSFENLSGNTIYF. CDR3 bases: TGTGCCAGCAGCTTCGAGAACCTCTCTGGAAACACCATATATTTT. The whole variable domain, remainder taken from reference TRBV5-4 and TRBJ1-3, is ETGVTQSPTHLIKTRGQQVTLRCSSQSGHNTVSWYQQALGQGPQFIFQYYREEENGRGNFPPRFSGLQFPNYSSELNVNALELDDSALYLCASSFENLSGNTIYFGEGSWLTVV.

This rearrangement joins TRBV5-5 to TRBJ1-4, with 8 bases lining up with TRBD1. The CDR3 contains 19 residues. J lost 1 base, V lost 4 bases, and 15 bases had no gene match. The germline CDR1 and CDR2 sequences are SGHKS and YYEKEE (reference sequence). In DNA form, the CDR3 reads TGTGCCAGCAGCAGGGGATCAGGGGGCCAGATCGGAACTAATGAAAAACTGTTTTTT. This gives the protein CASSRGSGGQIGTNEKLFF. Complete variable domain (other parts from reference TRBV5-5 and TRBJ1-4): DAGVTQSPTHLIKTRGQQVTLRCSPISGHKSVSWYQQVLGQGPQFIFQYYEKEERGRGNFPDRFSARQFPNYSSELNVNALLLGDSALYLCASSRGSGGQIGTNEKLFFGSGTQLSVL.

V and J are TRBV9 and TRBJ1-2; 9 bases fit TRBD1. The germline V gene has CDR1 SGDLS and CDR2 YYNGEE. V trimming: 8 bases; J trimming: 3 bases; junction bases outside the gene matches: 11. The CDR3 loop spans 15 amino acids. CDR3 in DNA: TGTGCCAGTAAAGGGGGGACAGGGTTAGACTATGGCTACACCTTC. This translates into CASKGGTGLDYGYTF.

Remarks on this clone: Within the sample, other DNA sequences also encode this same CDR3. The chain has TRBV3-1 (or the pseudogene TRBV3-2) and TRBJ1-3; D is unresolved. This CDR3 region has 15 residues. Trimming removed 1 base at V and 4 bases at J, with 11 bases between. Germline lookup yields CDR1 LGHDT and CDR2 YNNKEL (reference sequence). This CDR3 is CASSQGATDGNTIYF. DNA for the CDR3: TGTGCCAGCAGCCAAGGGGCAACAGACGGAAACACCATATATTTT.

Only one count was recorded for this clone. Mismatch with germline at one junction end may stem from a read error. J is TRBJ1-4 and V is TRBV2, with 7 bases lining up with TRBD1. Germline lookup yields CDR1 SNHLY and CDR2 FYNNEI. The CDR3 consists of 13 residues. CDR3 bases: TGTGCCCGCAGGGGGGGGGCCGAGGGAAAACTGTTTTTT. It yields the protein CARRGGAEGKLFF.

The chain joins TRBV12-5 to TRBJ2-7; 7 nucleotides match TRBD1. CDR1 is LGHNT and CDR2 is FRNRAP in the germline V gene. V was clipped by 1 base and J by 11 bases; unmatched bases: 14. The CDR3 runs 15 residues. CDR3 bases: TGTGCTAGTGGTTTGGCCCAGGGACAGCCTCGGGTGGAGTACGTC. It codes for CASGLAQGQPRVEYV.

This clone showed up just once. The J gene is TRBJ1-1, the V gene TRBV12-5; D is possibly TRBD1 (5 bases). The CDR3 spans 14 residues. V lost 1 base to trimming and J lost 3 bases, with 9 bases between them. Germline V gives CDR1 LGHNT, CDR2 FRNRAP. CDR3 nucleotides: TGTGCTAGTGGTTTGGACGGGGGGGACACTGAAGCTTTCTTT. Translated: CASGLDGGDTEAFF.

The chain employs TRBV7-9 and TRBJ1-3; D is unclear. The CDR3 sequence is 16 residues long. Germline values: CDR1 SEHNR, CDR2 FQNEAQ (reference sequence). V lost 7 bases to trimming and J lost 0 bases, with 16 bases between them. The CDR3 loop is CASTKGPGGSGNTIYF. In DNA, the CDR3 is TGTGCCAGCACCAAAGGACCCGGAGGCTCTGGAAACACCATATATTTT.

This chain joins TRBV9 and TRBJ1-2; TRBD1 aligns across 8 bases. The CDR3 sequence is 15 residues long. The V segment lost 4 bases and the J segment 4 bases; nucleotides outside the gene matches: 9. Germline CDR1 is SGDLS and CDR2 is YYNGEE. CDR3 nucleotides: TGTGCCAGCAGCCCTTCTTCCGGGACAGGCTATGGCTACACCTTC. This encodes CASSPSSGTGYGYTF.

J is TRBJ1-4 and V is TRBV6-1; D gene unclear. Germline V gene data show CDR1 as MNHNS and CDR2 as SASEGT. The CDR3 length is 14 residues. Trimming removed 1 base at V and 4 bases at J, with 7 bases between. The CDR3 protein is CASSEGRGNEKLFF. For the CDR3, the DNA is TGTGCCAGCAGTGAAGGACGGGGTAATGAAAAACTGTTTTTT.

The chain recombines TRBV6-5 with TRBJ1-1; 10 positions match TRBD1. V trimming: 10 bases; J trimming: 2 bases; junction bases outside the gene matches: 7. CDR3 length: 14 residues. The germline gives CDR1 MNHEY, CDR2 SVGAGI. The CDR3 DNA is TGTGCCACTGACAGGGGGCGACGTAACACTGAAGCTTTCTTT. This sequence encodes CATDRGRRNTEAFF.

This clone has a handful of counts. The V gene is TRBV27, the J gene TRBJ1-5; maybe TRBD1 (6 bases). CDR1 MNHEY and CDR2 SMNVEV come from the germline V gene (reference sequence). The CDR3 consists of 14 residues. V was cut by 6 bases and J by 2 bases, with 11 bases left in between. The CDR3 DNA reads as TGTGCCAGCAGGATCAGGGGTGGCAATCAGCCCCAGCATTTT. It translates to CASRIRGGNQPQHF.

CDR3 bases: TGTGCCAGCAGTGGGGCTAGACAGTCGGGCTACACCTTC. Translating it yields CASSGARQSGYTF. V gene TRBV27 combines with J gene TRBJ1-2, with D possibly being TRBD1 (5 bases). The germline V gene encodes CDR1 MNHEY and CDR2 SMNVEV (reference sequence). The CDR3 contains 13 residues. The V end was cut by 5 bases, the J end by 8 bases, with 15 bases between.

This clone was counted a single time. The chain couples TRBV5-1 to TRBJ1-1; 9 bases match TRBD1. The V and J ends lost 7 bases and 0 bases, in that order; junction bases with no gene match: 10. The CDR3 has 16 amino acids. Looked up from germline, CDR1 is SGHRS and CDR2 is YFSETQ. CDR3 DNA sequence: TGCGCCAGCCGAATGGGACAGGGATCAATGAACACTGAAGCTTTCTTT. It translates to CASRMGQGSMNTEAFF.

The sample holds one count of this clone. This chain connects TRBV18 to TRBJ2-1, with a possible D match to TRBD1 (5 bases). The V end lost 3 bases, the J end lost 4 bases, and 10 bases lay between the germline ends. CDR1 is KGHSH and CDR2 is LQKENI in the germline V gene. This CDR3 is 14 amino acids long. The CDR3 DNA follows: TGTGCCAGCTCACCGGCAGGGTATTACAATGAGCAGTTCTTC. Its translation: CASSPAGYYNEQFF. Together with reference TRBV18 and TRBJ2-1, the CDR3 gives the full variable domain: NAGVMQNPRHLVRRRGQEARLRCSPMKGHSHVYWYRQLPEEGLKFMVYLQKENIIDESGMPKERFSAEFPKEGPSILRIQQVVRGDSAAYFCASSPAGYYNEQFFGPGTRLTVL.

This clone came up a few times. The CDR3 DNA reads TGTGCCAGCAGCTTAGTTGAGAGGGCAGATACGCAGTATTTT. It specifies CASSLVERADTQYF. The chain employs TRBV7-9 and TRBJ2-3, with TRBD2 as a possible D gene (5 bases). The germline V gene has CDR1 SEHNR and CDR2 FQNEAQ (reference sequence). This CDR3 region has 14 residues. Trimming stripped 1 base from V and 4 bases from J, with 9 bases between.

This clone was picked up one time. The chain is built from TRBV3-1 (or the pseudogene TRBV3-2) and TRBJ2-1, with D perhaps matching TRBD2 (6 bases). V was shortened by 4 bases and J by 0 bases, with 13 bases between the two germline ends. The germline V gene encodes CDR1 LGHDT and CDR2 YNNKEL (reference sequence). The CDR3 spans 16 residues. The CDR3 nucleotides are TGTGCCAGCAGCCCATCGGGACTGAGCTCCTACAATGAGCAGTTCTTC. It encodes CASSPSGLSSYNEQFF.

This clone has ten or more counts. The rearrangement joins TRBV10-2 to TRBJ1-5; a weak D match, TRBD1 (6 bases). CDR1 is WSHSY, CDR2 SAAADI, per germline. Trimming shortened V by 0 bases and J by 6 bases, and 15 bases separated the two germline ends. This CDR3 is built from 16 residues. The chain's CDR3 is CASSESLGGQSQPQHF. The DNA for the CDR3 is TGCGCCAGCAGTGAGTCTTTGGGGGGGCAGAGTCAGCCCCAGCATTTT.